Reported below is one TCR beta chain. With 60 Vbeta and 13 Jbeta primers, the PCR was carried out. TCRdb's copy holds only in-frame clones and misses some; the assay was immunoSEQ multiplex PCR. The sample lists roughly 140,000 clones; over 80% were seen once. From germline, CDR1 is SGHTA and CDR2 FQGNSA. Trimming took 0 bases from V and 2 from J, leaving 10 bases between them. There are 15 residues in the CDR3. These data come from a study of cytomegalovirus exposure and HLA in healthy donors. The chain employs TRBV7-2 and TRBJ1-1, with a possible D match to TRBD1 (5 bases). This receptor was identified in a male donor in good health and CMV-seronegative. The material sequenced was PBMCs. The CDR3 loop reads CASSLASGVNTEAFF. In DNA, the CDR3 is TGTGCCAGCAGCTTAGCGTCGGGGGTTAACACTGAAGCTTTCTTT.